This T cell receptor (beta chain) was found in a study of shared clonotypes between healthy human individuals. Overall study: Plates per donor: three CD4 naive, three CD4 memory, two CD8 naive, one CD8 memory.

The CDR3 runs 14 residues. Trimming stripped 0 bases from V and 6 bases from J, with 9 bases between. Germline CDR1 reads KGHSH; CDR2 reads LQKENI. Produced via immunoSEQ multiplex PCR; TCRdb's table is partial and in-frame only. The table includes about 710,000 clones, about three quarters detected once. What was sequenced was memory CD4+ T cells sorted from blood. Subset given: CD45RA-negative fraction. The receptor's source is a woman younger than 45 in good health. The chain joins TRBV18 to TRBJ2-1; D uncertain. The CDR3 protein is CASSPPRTRNEQFF. CDR3 DNA sequence: TGTGCCAGCTCACCACCGAGAACCCGCAATGAGCAGTTCTTC.